The 3 T cell receptor beta chains given below trace back to one sample, sequenced in a study of blood T cell repertoires in COVID-19. Clones were read by immunoSEQ multiplex PCR, and TCRdb kept only the in-frame ones, dropping some. The sample shows over 200,000 clones, approximately 86% of them seen only once. The specimen was peripheral blood. These receptors came from a man in his forties with acute or convalescent COVID-19.

The V gene is TRBV2, the J gene TRBJ1-2; D unresolved. Germline V gene data show CDR1 as SNHLY and CDR2 as FYNNEI. The V gene lost 8 bases and the J gene lost 5 bases, with 15 bases spanning the gap. The CDR3 contains 13 residues. CDR3 bases: TGTGCCAGCGCTTCTCTAGATTTGTATGGCTACACCTTC. Translated, it gives CASASLDLYGYTF.

The chain recombines TRBV5-4 with TRBJ2-1; D uncertain. V lost 3 bases and J 0 bases, leaving 10 bases between the germline ends. The CDR3 consists of 15 residues. Germline V lookup: CDR1 SGHNT, CDR2 YYREEE (reference sequence). CDR3 residues: CASSSPTVSYNEQFF. The CDR3 DNA is TGTGCCAGCAGCTCCCCTACGGTCTCCTACAATGAGCAGTTCTTC.

Note on this clone: The sample holds other DNA sequences that translate to the same CDR3. The gene calls are TRBV9 and TRBJ2-5; tentatively, D is TRBD1 (7 bases). CDR3 length: 15 amino acids. Per the germline V gene, CDR1 is SGDLS and CDR2 is YYNGEE. V dropped 0 bases and J dropped 5 bases, with 14 bases sitting between them. The CDR3 region has the DNA TGTGCCAGCAGCGTAGAAAGGGCAGGGGGGGAGACCCAGTACTTC. This gives the protein CASSVERAGGETQYF.